These 17 T cell receptor beta chains came from one sample sequenced in a study of blood T cell repertoires in COVID-19. Profiled with immunoSEQ multiplex PCR; TCRdb holds only in-frame clones, not every one. Here the sample spans around 68,000 clones, 93% being singletons. Sequenced: peripheral blood. These receptors were obtained from a man in his sixties or seventies with active COVID-19.

V gene TRBV21-1 combines with J gene TRBJ2-1; the table assigns TRBD1, which was not confirmed against the DNA. TRBV21-1 is termed a pseudogene. The CDR3 runs to 15 residues. CDR3 bases: TGTGCCAGCACCTATACGAACCAGGGTAAGGATGAGCAGTTCTTC. Translation gives CASTYTNQGKDEQFF.

V is TRBV5-6 and J is TRBJ2-5; TRBD1 matches at 8 bases. From germline, CDR1 is SGHDT and CDR2 YYEEEE. The CDR3 has 15 amino acids. Germline trimming cut 1 base from V and 4 bases from J; bases unmatched to any gene: 6. DNA for the CDR3: TGTGCCAGCAGCTTGCCCCAGGGGGCATTAGAGACCCAGTACTTC. Translating gives CASSLPQGALETQYF.

This sequence joins TRBV19 and TRBJ2-3, with TRBD1 identical over 10 bases. The V segment lost 5 bases and the J segment 3 bases; nucleotides outside the gene matches: 5. This CDR3 contains 15 residues. Germline CDR1 reads LNHDA; CDR2 reads SQIVND (reference sequence). The chain's CDR3 is CASSADRGFTDTQYF. The CDR3 region has the DNA TGTGCCAGTAGTGCGGACAGGGGGTTTACAGATACGCAGTATTTT.

This clone came up once. The chain employs TRBV19 and TRBJ1-5; a possible D gene is TRBD1 (5 bases). Trimming removed 6 bases from V and 7 bases from J, with 13 bases in between. The V gene's germline CDR1 is LNHDA and CDR2 SQIVND (reference sequence). CDR3 size: 13 residues. The CDR3 region is CASSQTRGQPQHF. As DNA, the CDR3 is TGTGCCAGTAGCCAAACGCGGGGGCAGCCCCAGCATTTT.

The chain is built from TRBV6-4 and TRBJ2-1; 8 nucleotides match TRBD2. The CDR3 is 16 amino acids. Germline V gives CDR1 MRHNA, CDR2 SNTAGT. The V and J ends lost 2 bases and 10 bases, in that order; junction bases with no gene match: 13. The CDR3 coding sequence is TGTGCCAGCAGTGACGTAGTGAGCGGGGGACTGGGGGAGCAGTTCTTC. Amino acid sequence: CASSDVVSGGLGEQFF.

The rearrangement uses TRBV28 and TRBJ1-3, with D tentatively TRBD1 (5 bases). Trimming left V 3 bases short and J 2 bases short, with 11 bases between. The CDR3 totals 15 residues. Germline-derived CDR1 and CDR2 are MDHEN and SYDVKM. CDR3: CASSLPQATGNTIYF. The DNA for the CDR3 is TGTGCCAGCAGTTTGCCACAGGCCACTGGAAACACCATATATTTT.

The V and J genes are TRBV15 and TRBJ1-5, with 7 bases aligning to TRBD1. Germline V lookup: CDR1 LNHNV, CDR2 YYDKDF (reference sequence). V shed 0 bases and J 0 bases; nucleotides not matched to a gene: 2. CDR3 length: 16 amino acids. CDR3 in amino acids: CATSRDSGGSNQPQHF. The CDR3 DNA is TGTGCCACCAGCAGAGATTCAGGGGGTAGCAATCAGCCCCAGCATTTT.

The chain is built from TRBV6-2 or TRBV6-3 and TRBJ2-7; 13 nucleotides match TRBD2. Trimming removed 0 bases from V and 4 bases from J; junction bases left unmatched: 12. Germline assignment: CDR1 MNHEY and CDR2 SVGEGT. This CDR3 comprises 19 residues. CDR3 DNA: TGTGCCAGCAGTTACTCGTTGGACTGGGGGACTAGCGGGGAGTACGAGCAGTACTTC. Translating it yields CASSYSLDWGTSGEYEQYF.

This chain links TRBV2 with TRBJ2-1; possibly TRBD1 for D (6 bases). The germline CDR1 and CDR2 sequences are SNHLY and FYNNEI. The CDR3 has 16 amino acids. V lost 2 bases and J 2 bases, leaving 13 bases between the germline ends. The CDR3 loop is CASSERQDMPYNEQFF. CDR3 nucleotides: TGTGCCAGCAGTGAAAGACAGGATATGCCCTACAATGAGCAGTTCTTC.

V gene TRBV4-1 combines with J gene TRBJ2-2; 10 bases are a match to TRBD1. Germline V gene lookup returns CDR1 MGHRA and CDR2 YSYEKL. This CDR3 spans 17 amino acids. Trimming at V came to 4 bases and at J to 4 bases, leaving 9 bases not matched to a gene. The CDR3 nucleotides are TGCGCCAGCAGCCTTTCCGGGACAGGGGTTGGCACCGGGGAGCTGTTTTTT. Protein sequence: CASSLSGTGVGTGELFF.

This chain uses TRBV7-2 with TRBJ1-5; D might be TRBD1 (6 bases). Germline V gene sequence: CDR1 SGHTA, CDR2 FQGNSA. CDR3 length: 14 amino acids. Trimming left V 4 bases short and J 0 bases short, with 7 bases between. This CDR3 is CASSSQGSNQPQHF. The DNA for the CDR3 is TGTGCCAGCAGCTCACAGGGTAGCAATCAGCCCCAGCATTTT.

This clone was seen only a few times. The chain couples TRBV5-1 to TRBJ1-5; D call uncertain. Trimming removed 0 bases from V and 6 bases from J, with 13 bases in between. Germline V gene data show CDR1 as SGHRS and CDR2 as YFSETQ. There are 15 residues in the CDR3. CDR3 residues: CASSLDPGSPQPQHF. The DNA for the CDR3 is TGCGCCAGCAGCTTGGACCCGGGGTCTCCTCAGCCCCAGCATTTT.

This clone was detected only once. This chain uses TRBV6-1 with TRBJ1-5, with a tentative D call TRBD1 (6 bases). This CDR3 is built from 14 residues. Trimming cost V 1 base and J 6 bases, with 10 bases left between them. In germline, CDR1 is MNHNS, CDR2 SASEGT. The CDR3: CASSEGYRAQPQHF. The CDR3, as DNA: TGTGCCAGCAGTGAAGGGTACAGGGCTCAGCCCCAGCATTTT.

The chain joins TRBV4-3 to TRBJ1-6, with 7 bases lining up with TRBD1. Per germline, CDR1 LGHNA and CDR2 YSLEER. The CDR3 consists of 17 residues. V was pared by 4 bases and J by 1 base, with 7 bases of the junction left unmatched. In DNA form, the CDR3 reads TGCGCCAGCAGCCCAACGACAGGGCAGTCCTATAATTCACCCCTCCACTTT. Encoded protein: CASSPTTGQSYNSPLHF.

The J gene is TRBJ1-6, the V gene TRBV6-1; 8 nucleotides line up with TRBD1. Germline lookup yields CDR1 MNHNS and CDR2 SASEGT. The length of the CDR3 is 18 residues. V was pared by 0 bases and J by 0 bases, with 4 bases of the junction left unmatched. The CDR3 sequence is CASSEAGQVYSYNSPLHF. CDR3 in DNA: TGTGCCAGCAGTGAAGCGGGACAGGTCTACTCCTATAATTCACCCCTCCACTTT.

The rearrangement joins TRBV18 to TRBJ1-1; 7 bases match TRBD1. V shed 8 bases and J 1 base; nucleotides not matched to a gene: 10. The germline gives CDR1 KGHSH, CDR2 LQKENI. The CDR3 spans 15 residues. The CDR3 loop reads CASGLGTAPNTEAFF. The CDR3, as DNA: TGTGCCAGCGGCCTCGGGACAGCACCGAACACTGAAGCTTTCTTT.

The rearrangement links TRBV3-1 (or the pseudogene TRBV3-2) to TRBJ2-5; TRBD2 agrees at 8 bases. Germline V CDR1 and CDR2: LGHDT, YNNKEL (reference sequence). The CDR3 runs to 16 residues. V lost 6 bases and J lost 2; bases outside the gene matches: 11. DNA for the CDR3: TGTGCCAGCAGTCCTAAAGGGGCTAGCGGGCAAGAGACCCAGTACTTC. Translation: CASSPKGASGQETQYF.